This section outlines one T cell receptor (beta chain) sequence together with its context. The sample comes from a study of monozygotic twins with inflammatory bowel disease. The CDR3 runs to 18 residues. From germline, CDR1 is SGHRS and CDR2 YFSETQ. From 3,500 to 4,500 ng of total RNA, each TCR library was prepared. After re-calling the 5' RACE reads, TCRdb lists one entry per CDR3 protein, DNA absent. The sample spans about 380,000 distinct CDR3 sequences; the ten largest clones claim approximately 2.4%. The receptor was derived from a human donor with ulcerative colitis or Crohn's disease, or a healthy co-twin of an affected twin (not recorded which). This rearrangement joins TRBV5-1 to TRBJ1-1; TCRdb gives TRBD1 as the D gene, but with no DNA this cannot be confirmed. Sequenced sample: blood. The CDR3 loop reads CASSSTRGTGNFGSSAFF.